The 27 T cell receptor beta chains listed next were all sequenced from one sample in a study of beta chain features in type 1 diabetes. The study reverse transcribed the entire isolated RNA, so it sequenced expressed TCRB transcripts. TCRdb's table, derived via immunoSEQ multiplex PCR, lists solely in-frame clones and lacks some. The sample includes roughly 300,000 clones, 7.5% to 9% seen only once; the top ten take around 0.45%. The sequenced sample consisted of central memory CD4+ T cells from blood. The receptors were sampled from a woman aged 18 to 35 in good health.

The chain combines TRBV29-1 with TRBJ2-1; TRBD2 matches 9 bases. Germline V gives CDR1 SQVTM, CDR2 ANQGSEA. The CDR3 runs to 15 residues. J was trimmed by 7 bases and V by 3 bases; bases with no gene match: 10. The CDR3 nucleotides are TGCAGCGTTGAGGGGGATAGCGGGAGACCTAATGAGCAGTTCTTC. It encodes CSVEGDSGRPNEQFF.

In its sample, this clone was seen once. The chain employs TRBV6-5 and TRBJ1-2; D gene unclear. Trimming cost V 2 bases and J 2 bases, with 6 bases left between them. Germline CDR1 MNHEY, CDR2 SVGAGI. CDR3 length: 13 amino acids. CDR3 protein: CASSYEDNYGYTF. The CDR3 DNA sequence: TGTGCCAGCAGTTACGAGGACAACTATGGCTACACCTTC.

This clone was detected only a few times. V and J are TRBV10-3 and TRBJ2-2; TRBD2 agrees at 10 bases. V dropped 6 bases and J dropped 6; count of bases not matched to a gene: 10. Germline CDR1 reads ENHRY; CDR2 reads SYGVKD. The CDR3 consists of 16 residues. The CDR3 sequence is CAISPDGLAGAGELFF. The CDR3 coding sequence is TGTGCCATCAGCCCTGACGGGCTAGCGGGAGCCGGGGAGCTGTTTTTT.

The gene calls are TRBV28 and TRBJ2-1; D remains ambiguous. Germline CDR1 and CDR2: MDHEN and SYDVKM. This CDR3 region has 12 residues. Trimming shortened V by 1 base and J by 7 bases, and 5 bases separated the two germline ends. The CDR3 coding sequence is TGTGCCAGCAGTTTATTCGTGAATGAGCAGTTCTTC. Translating gives CASSLFVNEQFF.

At least ten counts were recorded for this clone. The CDR3 nucleotides read TGTGCCAGCAGCACCAGGGGCACTGAAGCTTTCTTT. Its translation is CASSTRGTEAFF. The V gene is TRBV21-1, the J gene TRBJ1-1; the listed D gene, TRBD1, was not tested against the DNA. TRBV21-1 is described as a pseudogene. The CDR3 is 12 amino acids.

This clone was seen at least ten times. The V call is TRBV21-1, the J call TRBJ2-7; no DNA check was done on the table's D call, TRBD2. TRBV21-1 is designated a pseudogene. The CDR3 consists of 9 residues. CDR3 nucleotides: TGTGCCAGCAGCAACCTATATCCTTTC. It yields the protein CASSNLYPF.

The J gene is TRBJ2-5, the V gene TRBV9; weak D call: TRBD2 (6 bases). Germline V gene lookup returns CDR1 SGDLS and CDR2 YYNGEE. CDR3 length: 16 amino acids. V was trimmed by 0 bases and J by 4 bases, leaving 16 bases between them. In DNA, the CDR3 is TGTGCCAGCAGCGTAGGAGCCCACGCGGGGCCAGAGACCCAGTACTTC. This encodes CASSVGAHAGPETQYF.

This clone was detected a few times. CDR3 sequence: CSVSRDTANYGYTF. CDR3 bases: TGCAGCGTATCCCGGGACACCGCTAACTATGGCTACACCTTC. The rearrangement links TRBV29-1 to TRBJ1-2; D may be TRBD1 (6 bases). Trimming took 6 bases from V and 0 from J, leaving 14 bases between them. The germline V gene encodes CDR1 SQVTM and CDR2 ANQGSEA. The CDR3 extends over 14 amino acids. Supplemented by reference TRBV29-1 and TRBJ1-2, the full variable domain reads SAVISQKPSRDICQRGTSLTIQCQVDSQVTMMFWYRQQPGQSLTLIATANQGSEATYESGFVIDKFPISRPNLTFSTLTVSNMSPEDSSIYLCSVSRDTANYGYTFGSGTRLTVV.

In DNA form, the CDR3 reads TGTGCCAGCTCACCACCCACGGGACAGGGTGCTAATGAGCAGTTCTTC. It yields the protein CASSPPTGQGANEQFF. The J gene is TRBJ2-1, the V gene TRBV18, with TRBD1 identical over 9 bases. Looked up from germline, CDR1 is KGHSH and CDR2 is LQKENI. J lost 7 bases, V lost 0 bases, and 7 bases had no gene match. The CDR3 length is 16 residues.

This clone was seen more than once but under ten times. The chain has TRBV7-2 and TRBJ2-5; the D gene could be TRBD1 or TRBD2 (5 bases each). V lost 3 bases to trimming and J lost 5 bases, with 13 bases between them. This CDR3 has 14 amino acids. The germline V gene encodes CDR1 SGHTA and CDR2 FQGNSA. The CDR3 sequence: CASSLDRGGETQYF. The CDR3 DNA sequence: TGTGCCAGCAGCTTGGATAGGGGCGGGGAGACCCAGTACTTC.

This clone was recorded a few times. The V and J genes are TRBV7-9 and TRBJ2-2, with D possibly TRBD1 on 6 matching bases. Trimming pared 7 bases from V and 5 bases from J, leaving 20 bases between. The germline V gene encodes CDR1 SEHNR and CDR2 FQNEAQ (reference sequence). CDR3 length equals 16 residues. For the CDR3, the DNA is TGTGCCAGCAACGACCCGGGACATCAAACGACCGGGGAGCTGTTTTTT. This translates into CASNDPGHQTTGELFF.

The chain couples TRBV11-3 to TRBJ2-1; D is unclear. Germline V CDR1 and CDR2: SGHNT, YENEEA. Trimming shortened V by 3 bases and J by 7 bases, and 7 bases separated the two germline ends. The CDR3 runs to 12 residues. The DNA for the CDR3 is TGTGCCAGCAGCTTTACATCAAATGAGCAGTTCTTC. Residues: CASSFTSNEQFF.

This clone was recorded a few times. V gene TRBV4-3 combines with J gene TRBJ2-2; 8 bases align to TRBD1. The CDR3 spans 15 residues. The V segment lost 4 bases and the J segment 6 bases; nucleotides outside the gene matches: 7. The germline V gene encodes CDR1 LGHNA and CDR2 YSLEER. CDR3 DNA sequence: TGCGCCAGCAGCCCTACAGGGGGATTCGCCGGGGAGCTGTTTTTT. It yields the protein CASSPTGGFAGELFF.

This clone was seen more than once but under ten times. The chain joins TRBV7-2 to TRBJ2-1; the D is unclear. V dropped 8 bases and J dropped 8 bases, with 10 bases sitting between them. CDR1 is SGHTA, CDR2 FQGNSA, per germline. The CDR3 extends over 11 amino acids. The CDR3 DNA reads TGTGCCAGCCGACTTCACCATGAGCAGTTCTTC. This encodes CASRLHHEQFF.

This clone occurred a few times. V gene TRBV5-1 combines with J gene TRBJ2-1; 11 bases align to TRBD2. CDR3 length: 19 amino acids. The germline gives CDR1 SGHRS, CDR2 YFSETQ. The V gene end was trimmed by 3 bases and the J gene end by 1 base; junction bases not matched to a gene: 12. The CDR3 DNA is TGCGCCAGCAGCTCCTCCGGGACTAGCGGTTCTCGGTCCTACAATGAGCAGTTCTTC. Translated, it gives CASSSSGTSGSRSYNEQFF.

J is TRBJ2-2 and V is TRBV4-1; D ambiguous. V lost 4 bases to trimming and J lost 6 bases, with 6 bases between them. Germline CDR1 MGHRA, CDR2 YSYEKL. The CDR3 spans 12 residues. Here the CDR3 DNA reads TGCGCCAGCAGCCGAAGGTCCGGGGAGCTGTTTTTT. Translated: CASSRRSGELFF.

J is TRBJ1-1 and V is TRBV4-3; D is ambiguous. Per germline, CDR1 LGHNA and CDR2 YSLEER. Trimming took off 0 bases at V and 4 bases at J, with 6 bases between the two ends. The CDR3 totals 13 residues. CDR3 bases: TGCGCCAGCAGCCAAGACTGGGGCACTGAAGCTTTCTTT. Amino acids: CASSQDWGTEAFF.

The chain recombines TRBV29-1 with TRBJ1-1; D may be TRBD1 (5 bases). V was shortened by 7 bases and J by 0 bases, with 9 bases between the two germline ends. CDR1 SQVTM and CDR2 ANQGSEA come from the germline V gene. This CDR3 region has 12 residues. DNA of the CDR3: TGCAGCGCCGAGGGGATGAACACTGAAGCTTTCTTT. Translation: CSAEGMNTEAFF.

Many counts were recorded for this clone. The rearrangement links TRBV6-5 to TRBJ1-1; 7 nucleotides match TRBD1. Germline CDR1 and CDR2: MNHEY and SVGAGI. CDR3 length: 12 amino acids. V gave up 8 bases and J gave up 3 bases; unmatched junction bases: 3. The CDR3 nucleotides read TGTGCCAGCCAGGGGGGATACACTGAAGCTTTCTTT. This sequence encodes CASQGGYTEAFF.

The chain links TRBV19 to TRBJ2-2; no definite D call. The CDR3 runs to 14 residues. CDR1 is LNHDA and CDR2 is SQIVND in the germline V gene (reference sequence). Trimming stripped 6 bases from V and 1 base from J, with 9 bases between. CDR3 region: CASRDAWNTGELFF. As DNA, the CDR3 is TGTGCCAGTAGGGACGCATGGAACACCGGGGAGCTGTTTTTT. Looking up the rest from reference TRBV19 and TRBJ2-2 gives the full variable domain: DGGITQSPKYLFRKEGQNVTLSCEQNLNHDAMYWYRQDPGQGLRLIYYSQIVNDFQKGDIAEGYSVSREKKESFPLTVTSAQKNPTAFYLCASRDAWNTGELFFGEGSRLTVL.

V and J are TRBV2 and TRBJ2-1, with 7 bases lining up with TRBD2. Germline lookup yields CDR1 SNHLY and CDR2 FYNNEI. Trimming cost V 6 bases and J 4 bases; bases outside gene matches: 9. The CDR3 runs 15 residues. The CDR3 DNA sequence: TGTGCCAGCAGCCCCGGACTAGGCCGTTACAATGAGCAGTTCTTC. It specifies CASSPGLGRYNEQFF.

The chain recombines TRBV5-1 with TRBJ2-1; 8 bases align to TRBD2. V was clipped by 5 bases and J by 0 bases; unmatched bases: 4. Germline lookup yields CDR1 SGHRS and CDR2 YFSETQ. The CDR3 spans 15 residues. The CDR3 protein is CASSHSGSSYNEQFF. The DNA for the CDR3 is TGCGCCAGCAGTCACAGCGGGAGCTCCTACAATGAGCAGTTCTTC. Together with reference TRBV5-1 and TRBJ2-1, the CDR3 gives the full variable domain: KAGVTQTPRYLIKTRGQQVTLSCSPISGHRSVSWYQQTPGQGLQFLFEYFSETQRNKGNFPGRFSGRQFSNSRSEMNVSTLELGDSALYLCASSHSGSSYNEQFFGPGTRLTVL.

This clone came up a few times. The chain employs TRBV5-1 and TRBJ2-1; 7 bases map to TRBD2. Germline V CDR1 and CDR2: SGHRS, YFSETQ. The CDR3 spans 16 residues. Trimming cost V 4 bases and J 7 bases; bases outside gene matches: 14. The CDR3 region has the DNA TGCGCCAGCAGCCTTTTAGCCGCTGGCGGGAGTAATGAGCAGTTCTTC. Its protein is CASSLLAAGGSNEQFF. Based on the CDR3 plus reference TRBV5-1 and TRBJ2-1, the full variable domain is KAGVTQTPRYLIKTRGQQVTLSCSPISGHRSVSWYQQTPGQGLQFLFEYFSETQRNKGNFPGRFSGRQFSNSRSEMNVSTLELGDSALYLCASSLLAAGGSNEQFFGPGTRLTVL.

This clone was observed a handful of times. The rearrangement uses TRBV4-1 and TRBJ1-4, with D tentatively TRBD1 (5 bases). Trimming took off 6 bases at V and 3 bases at J, with 17 bases between the two ends. Germline assignment: CDR1 MGHRA and CDR2 YSYEKL. The CDR3 length is 16 residues. The CDR3 loop is CASRFGRGSANEKLFF. The DNA for the CDR3 is TGCGCCAGCAGATTCGGAAGGGGATCGGCTAATGAAAAACTGTTTTTT.

On this clone itself: Compared with germline, one end of the junction differs, possibly owing to a read error. Other DNA sequences in the sample encode the same CDR3. The chain links TRBV5-1 to TRBJ2-7; D not resolved. Per the germline V gene, CDR1 is SGHRS and CDR2 is YFSETQ. The CDR3 runs 11 residues. The CDR3 is CASSLRLEQYF. The CDR3 DNA reads TGTGCCAGCAGCTTGAGACTCGAGCAGTACTTC. Combining the CDR3 with reference TRBV5-1 and TRBJ2-7 gives the whole variable domain KAGVTQTPRYLIKTRGQQVTLSCSPISGHRSVSWYQQTPGQGLQFLFEYFSETQRNKGNFPGRFSGRQFSNSRSEMNVSTLELGDSALYLCASSLRLEQYFGPGTRLTVT.

The chain combines TRBV18 with TRBJ2-1; 9 bases agree with TRBD2. The V and J ends lost 0 bases and 6 bases, in that order; junction bases with no gene match: 3. The germline CDR1 and CDR2 sequences are KGHSH and LQKENI. The CDR3 is made up of 15 amino acids. The CDR3 DNA follows: TGTGCCAGCTCACCACCAAGCGGGAGGATCAATGAGCAGTTCTTC. It codes for CASSPPSGRINEQFF.

This clone was seen a handful of times. The chain carries TRBV5-1 and TRBJ2-3, with D possibly being TRBD2 (5 bases). The CDR3 has 15 amino acids. Trimming removed 0 bases at V and 1 base at J, with 9 bases between. Germline assignment: CDR1 SGHRS and CDR2 YFSETQ. The CDR3 here is CASSLVAGRTDTQYF. CDR3 sequence (DNA): TGCGCCAGCAGCTTGGTTGCGGGCCGCACAGATACGCAGTATTTT.